This T cell receptor beta chain was sequenced for a study of technical replicates of blood from several donors. Germline CDR1 SGHVS, CDR2 FQNEAQ. The CDR3 totals 18 residues. Trimming stripped 1 base from V and 7 bases from J, with 25 bases between. Clones were sequenced by immunoSEQ multiplex PCR, and TCRdb holds only the in-frame ones, with some missing. The sample holds 75,000 to 95,000 clones; 90% to 96% are singletons and the top ten take about 0.34%. The gene calls are TRBV7-8 and TRBJ1-1; D unclear. This clonotype was sampled from a human donor in good health. The sequencing sample was made of T cells isolated from PBMCs. In DNA form, the CDR3 reads TGTGCCAGCAGCTTAGTTGTATTGGTCCAAGAGGGTCCGTTTGAAGCTTTCTTT. Protein sequence: CASSLVVLVQEGPFEAFF.